This TCR beta chain was profiled in a study of blood T cell repertoires in COVID-19. Recruits, aged roughly 18 to 100 years, lived in roughly 22 US areas. Two consecutive negative NP/OP PCR tests, clearance, or resolved symptoms defined Cohort 3 recovery. As originally analysed: Estimation of nucleated cell counts relied on the amplification of reference gene primers. Here immunoSEQ multiplex PCR was the method, and the copy in TCRdb shows in-frame clones only, minus some. Clonal size and the V and J genes are those of that table, whereas D and trimming came from the DNA. The sample holds hundreds of thousands of clones, approximately 90% seen once. Germline V gives CDR1 LGHDT, CDR2 YNNKEL (reference sequence). V was cut by 5 bases and J by 3 bases, with 9 bases left in between. This CDR3 is 13 amino acids long.

This TCR derives from a woman in her thirties or forties who had recovered from COVID-19. The sample taken for sequencing was PBMCs or T cells enriched from blood (not recorded which). The chain couples TRBV3-1 (or the pseudogene TRBV3-2) to TRBJ2-3; no clear D. CDR3: CASSERGTDTQYF. In DNA, the CDR3 is TGTGCCAGCAGCGAGCGAGGTACAGATACGCAGTATTTT.